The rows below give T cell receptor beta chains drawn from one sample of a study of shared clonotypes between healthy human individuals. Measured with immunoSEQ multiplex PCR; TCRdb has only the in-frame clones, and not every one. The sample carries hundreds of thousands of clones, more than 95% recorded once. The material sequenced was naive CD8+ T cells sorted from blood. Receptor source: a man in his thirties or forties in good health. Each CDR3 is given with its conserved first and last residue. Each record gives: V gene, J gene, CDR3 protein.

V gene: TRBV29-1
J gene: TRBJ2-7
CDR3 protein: CSVELDYYYEQYF

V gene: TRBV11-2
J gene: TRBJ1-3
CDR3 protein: CASSPPDITSGNTIYF

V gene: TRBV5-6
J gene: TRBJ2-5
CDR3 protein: CASSSGGAHGTQYF

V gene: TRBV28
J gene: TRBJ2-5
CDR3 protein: CASSHRQGAETQYF

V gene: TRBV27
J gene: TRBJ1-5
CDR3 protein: CASSLGAGEDQPQHF

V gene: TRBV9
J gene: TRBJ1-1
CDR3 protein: CASSGVLGGNPEAFF

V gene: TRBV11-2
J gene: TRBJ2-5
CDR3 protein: CASSLERGRARETQYF

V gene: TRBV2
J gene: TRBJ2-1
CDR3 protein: CASRVAYNEQFF

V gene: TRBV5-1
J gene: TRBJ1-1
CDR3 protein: CASSLLGAEAFF

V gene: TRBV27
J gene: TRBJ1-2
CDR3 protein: CASGGRGNYGYTF

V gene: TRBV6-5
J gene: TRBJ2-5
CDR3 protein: CASSTGTEQETQYF

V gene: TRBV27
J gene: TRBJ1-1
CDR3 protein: CASTIAAGGNEAFF

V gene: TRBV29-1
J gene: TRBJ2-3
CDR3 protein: CSVRTALDTQYF

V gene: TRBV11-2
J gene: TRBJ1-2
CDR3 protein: CASSLVGRLYGYTF

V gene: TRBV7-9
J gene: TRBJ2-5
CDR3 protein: CASTYNLLAGSQETQYF

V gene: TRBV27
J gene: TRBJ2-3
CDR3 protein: CASRTADRNRGDTQYF

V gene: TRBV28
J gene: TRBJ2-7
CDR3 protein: CASSSLAGANEQYF

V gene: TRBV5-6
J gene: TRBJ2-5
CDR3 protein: CASSRDRGGEETQYF

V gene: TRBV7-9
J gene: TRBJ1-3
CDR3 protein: CASSTFDLSGNTIYF

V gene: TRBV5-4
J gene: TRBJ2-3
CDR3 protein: CASASGPSTDTQYF

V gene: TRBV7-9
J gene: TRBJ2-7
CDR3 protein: CASSLGDTYEQYF

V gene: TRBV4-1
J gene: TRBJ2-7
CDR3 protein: CASSAGTGPYEQYF

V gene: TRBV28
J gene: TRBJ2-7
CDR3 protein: CASSLGPDRVSHEQYF

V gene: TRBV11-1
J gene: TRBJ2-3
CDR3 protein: CASADLNTDTQYF

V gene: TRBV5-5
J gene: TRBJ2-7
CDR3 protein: CASSWDISYEQYF

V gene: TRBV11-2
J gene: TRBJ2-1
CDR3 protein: CASSSFLNEQFF

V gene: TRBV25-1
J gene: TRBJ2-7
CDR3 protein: CASRPGLDEQYF

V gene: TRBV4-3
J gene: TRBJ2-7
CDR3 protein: CASSLRDSSYEQYF

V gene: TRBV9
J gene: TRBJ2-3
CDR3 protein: CASSGASLAPYTDTQYF

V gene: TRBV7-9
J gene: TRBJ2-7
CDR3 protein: CASSTSTGFSSYEQYF

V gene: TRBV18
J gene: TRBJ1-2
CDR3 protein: CASSPGQAHYGYTF

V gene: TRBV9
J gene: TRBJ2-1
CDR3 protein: CASSVGQGRASEQFF

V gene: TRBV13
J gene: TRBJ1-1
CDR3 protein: CASSWVGTEAFF

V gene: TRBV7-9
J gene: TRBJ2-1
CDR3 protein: CASSPDFNEQFF

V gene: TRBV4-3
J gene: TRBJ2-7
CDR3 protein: CASSQDPSGVSYEQYF

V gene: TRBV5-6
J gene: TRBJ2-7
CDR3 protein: CASSLSAGPYEQYF

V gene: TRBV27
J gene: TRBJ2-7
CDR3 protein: CASSLLRTSEQYF

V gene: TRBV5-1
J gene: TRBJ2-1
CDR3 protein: CARRGKGSYYLQYEQFF

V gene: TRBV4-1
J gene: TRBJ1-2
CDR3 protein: CASSQDPGSGYTF

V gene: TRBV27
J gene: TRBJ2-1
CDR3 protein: CASSASGRYNEQFF

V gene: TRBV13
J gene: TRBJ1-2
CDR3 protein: CASSLRAELGYGYTF